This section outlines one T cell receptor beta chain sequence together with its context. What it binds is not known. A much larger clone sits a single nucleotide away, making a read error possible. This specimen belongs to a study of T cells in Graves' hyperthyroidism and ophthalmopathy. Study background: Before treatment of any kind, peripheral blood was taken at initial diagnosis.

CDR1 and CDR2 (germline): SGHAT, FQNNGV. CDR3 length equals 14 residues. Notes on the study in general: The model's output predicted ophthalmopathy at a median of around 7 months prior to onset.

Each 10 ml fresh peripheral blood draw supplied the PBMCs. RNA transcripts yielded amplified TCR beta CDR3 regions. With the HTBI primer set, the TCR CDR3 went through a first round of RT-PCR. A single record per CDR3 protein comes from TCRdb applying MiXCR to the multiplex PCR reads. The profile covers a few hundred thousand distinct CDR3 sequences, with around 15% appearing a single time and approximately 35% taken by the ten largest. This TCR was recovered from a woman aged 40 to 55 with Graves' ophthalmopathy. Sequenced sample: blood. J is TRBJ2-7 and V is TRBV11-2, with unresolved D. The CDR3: CAGSLLPTPYEQYF. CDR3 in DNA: TGTGCCGGCAGCCTATTACCTACCCCCTACGAGCAGTACTTC. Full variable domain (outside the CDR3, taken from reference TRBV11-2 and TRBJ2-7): EAGVAQSPRYKIIEKRQSVAFWCNPISGHATLYWYQQILGQGPKLLIQFQNNGVVDDSQLPKDRFSAERLKGVDSTLKIQPAKLEDSAVYLCAGSLLPTPYEQYFGPGTRLTVT.